This T cell receptor beta chain was captured in a study of cytomegalovirus exposure and HLA in healthy donors. The CDR3 runs to 14 residues. Germline V lookup: CDR1 SGHTA, CDR2 FQGNSA. Trimming pared 1 base from V and 5 bases from J, leaving 10 bases between. The PCR ran on 60 Vbeta and 13 Jbeta primers. Assay: immunoSEQ multiplex PCR; the TCRdb copy retains only in-frame clones and omits some. In total, the table holds about 130,000 clones. The source is a woman in her 40s in good health and CMV-seropositive. Sample: PBMCs. The chain links TRBV7-2 to TRBJ2-3; D is ambiguous. The CDR3 DNA follows: TGTGCCAGCAGCTTAGTGGTCAGAGGAGATACGCAGTATTTT. Protein: CASSLVVRGDTQYF.